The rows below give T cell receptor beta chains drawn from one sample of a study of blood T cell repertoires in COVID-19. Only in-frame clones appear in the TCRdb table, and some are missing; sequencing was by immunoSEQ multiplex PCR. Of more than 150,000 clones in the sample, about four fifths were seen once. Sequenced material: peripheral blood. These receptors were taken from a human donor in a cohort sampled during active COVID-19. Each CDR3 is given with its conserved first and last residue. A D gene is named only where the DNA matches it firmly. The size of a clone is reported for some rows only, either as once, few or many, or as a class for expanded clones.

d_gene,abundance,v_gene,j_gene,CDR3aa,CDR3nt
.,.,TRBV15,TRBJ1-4,CATSKRQENEKLFF,TGTGCCACCAGCAAAAGACAGGAAAATGAAAAACTGTTTTTT
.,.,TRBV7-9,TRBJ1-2,CASSKTENYGYTF,TGTGCCAGCAGCAAGACTGAGAACTATGGCTACACCTTC
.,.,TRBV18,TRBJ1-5,CASSLPDSGNQPQHF,TGTGCCAGCTCCCTCCCGGACAGCGGCAATCAGCCCCAGCATTTT
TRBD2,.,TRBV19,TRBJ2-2,CASSPASGGYTGELFF,TGTGCCAGTAGTCCCGCTAGCGGGGGGTACACCGGGGAGCTGTTTTTT
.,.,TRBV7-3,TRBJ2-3,CASSQVGGSGDTQYF,TGTGCCAGCAGCCAAGTGGGGGGATCGGGAGATACGCAGTATTTT
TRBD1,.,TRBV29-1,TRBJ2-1,CSVRTGWDSYNEQFF,TGCAGCGTCAGGACAGGGTGGGACTCCTACAATGAGCAGTTCTTC
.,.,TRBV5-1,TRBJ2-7,CASSLGQARAGGYEQYF,TGCGCCAGCAGCTTGGGACAGGCACGAGCTGGCGGGTACGAGCAGTACTTC
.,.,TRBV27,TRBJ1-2,CASSTTGHLDYGYTF,TGTGCCAGCAGTACCACGGGACACCTTGACTATGGCTACACCTTC
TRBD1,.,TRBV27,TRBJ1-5,CASSPTGSNQPQHF,TGTGCCAGCAGTCCGACAGGGAGCAATCAGCCCCAGCATTTT
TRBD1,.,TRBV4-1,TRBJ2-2,CASSQGQGADAGELFF,TGCGCCAGCAGCCAAGGACAGGGGGCCGACGCCGGGGAGCTGTTTTTT
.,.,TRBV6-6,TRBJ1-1,CASSPYGRAGAEAFF,TGTGCCAGCAGTCCCTACGGGAGGGCCGGGGCTGAAGCTTTCTTT
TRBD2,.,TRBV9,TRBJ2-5,CASSVGSGDETQYF,TGTGCCAGCAGCGTAGGCAGCGGGGATGAGACCCAGTACTTC
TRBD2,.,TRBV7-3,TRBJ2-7,CASSPGGDEQYF,TGTGCCAGCAGCCCCGGGGGGGACGAGCAGTACTTC
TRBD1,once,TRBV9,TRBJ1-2,CASKRTTGDRGYTF,TGTGCCAGCAAGAGGACGACAGGGGATCGTGGCTACACCTTC
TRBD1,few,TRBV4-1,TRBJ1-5,CASSQTGDGNQPQHF,TGCGCCAGCAGCCAAACAGGGGATGGCAATCAGCCCCAGCATTTT
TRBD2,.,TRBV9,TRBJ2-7,CASSAGGSHYEQYF,TGTGCCAGCAGCGCGGGAGGATCCCACTACGAGCAGTACTTC
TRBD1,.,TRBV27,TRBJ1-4,CASTTRQGAGKLFF,TGTGCCAGCACCACAAGACAGGGTGCGGGAAAACTGTTTTTT
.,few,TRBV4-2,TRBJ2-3,CASSQDWGLVVADTQYF,TGTGCCAGCAGCCAAGATTGGGGGCTAGTTGTTGCAGATACGCAGTATTTT
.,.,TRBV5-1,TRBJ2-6,CASSSLLTGANVLTF,TGCGCCAGCAGCTCACTCCTTACTGGGGCCAACGTCCTGACTTTC
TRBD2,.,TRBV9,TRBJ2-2,CASSVGIAGINGELFF,TGTGCCAGCAGCGTAGGGATAGCGGGGATTAACGGGGAGCTGTTTTTT
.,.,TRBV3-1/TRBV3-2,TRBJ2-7,CASSQDLSASPSEQYF,TGTGCCAGCAGCCAAGATTTGTCGGCTTCTCCTAGCGAGCAGTACTTC
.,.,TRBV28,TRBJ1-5,CASSFVGSSNQPQHF,TGTGCCAGCAGTTTTGTCGGGAGTAGCAATCAGCCCCAGCATTTT
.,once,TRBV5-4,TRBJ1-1,CASSYGGAGRDEAFF,TGTGCCAGCAGCTACGGGGGTGCAGGGAGGGATGAAGCTTTCTTT
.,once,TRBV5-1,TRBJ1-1,CASSLEVANTEAFF,TGCGCCAGCAGCTTGGAGGTAGCGAACACTGAAGCTTTCTTT
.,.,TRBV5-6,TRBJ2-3,CASSLDSSTDTQYF,TGTGCCAGCAGCTTGGACAGCAGCACAGATACGCAGTATTTT
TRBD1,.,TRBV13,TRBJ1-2,CASSSGTGGNYGYTF,TGTGCCAGCAGCTCCGGGACAGGGGGAAACTATGGCTACACCTTC
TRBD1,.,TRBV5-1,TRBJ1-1,CASSLAPGTGHPKTEAFF,TGCGCCAGCAGCTTGGCTCCCGGGACAGGTCATCCGAAGACTGAAGCTTTCTTT
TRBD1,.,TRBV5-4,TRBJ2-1,CASSPWTGGGNEQFF,TGTGCCAGCAGCCCTTGGACAGGGGGCGGGAATGAGCAGTTCTTC
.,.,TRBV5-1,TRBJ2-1,CASSEGEEQFF,TGCGCCAGCAGTGAGGGAGAGGAGCAGTTCTTC
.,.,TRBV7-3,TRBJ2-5,CASSLTALPSRETQYF,TGTGCCAGCAGCTTAACTGCCCTTCCATCACGGGAGACCCAGTACTTC
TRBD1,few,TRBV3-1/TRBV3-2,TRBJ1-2,CASSQKSLGTGGGYTF,TGTGCCAGCAGCCAAAAATCTCTCGGGACAGGAGGTGGCTACACCTTC
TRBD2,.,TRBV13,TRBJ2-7,CASALGRDTYEQYF,TGTGCCAGTGCGCTGGGGAGGGATACTTACGAGCAGTACTTC
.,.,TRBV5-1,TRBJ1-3,CASSSPGQGNTIYF,TGCGCCAGCAGCTCGCCGGGACAAGGAAACACCATATATTTT
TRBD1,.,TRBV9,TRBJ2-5,CASSVGQGQLETQYF,TGTGCCAGCAGCGTAGGACAGGGTCAGTTGGAGACCCAGTACTTC
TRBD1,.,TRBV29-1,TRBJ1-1,CSVEVQGADTEAFF,TGCAGCGTTGAAGTACAGGGGGCCGACACTGAAGCTTTCTTT
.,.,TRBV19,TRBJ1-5,CASTQDSFRRPQHF,TGTGCCAGTACCCAGGACAGCTTTAGGAGGCCCCAGCATTTT
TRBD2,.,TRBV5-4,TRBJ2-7,CASSLAGGPGEQYF,TGTGCCAGCAGCTTGGCGGGGGGGCCTGGCGAGCAGTACTTC
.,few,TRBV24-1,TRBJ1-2,CATSDLEVEEGCYGYTF,TGTGCCACCAGTGATTTGGAGGTTGAGGAAGGTTGCTATGGCTACACCTTC
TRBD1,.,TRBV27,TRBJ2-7,CASGTGTANYEQYF,TGTGCCAGCGGCACCGGGACAGCTAACTACGAGCAGTACTTC
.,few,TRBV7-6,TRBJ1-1,CASSPDRILNTEAFF,TGTGCCAGCAGCCCAGACAGGATACTGAACACTGAAGCTTTCTTT
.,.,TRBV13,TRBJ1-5,CASSLESAQPQHF,TGTGCCAGCAGCTTAGAGAGCGCTCAGCCCCAGCATTTT
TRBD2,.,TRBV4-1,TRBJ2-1,CASSHSPRASGGASYNEQFF,TGCGCCAGCAGCCACTCCCCGAGGGCTAGCGGGGGGGCCTCCTACAATGAGCAGTTCTTC
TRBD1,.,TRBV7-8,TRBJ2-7,CASSFYRGRRSDEQYF,TGTGCCAGCAGCTTCTACAGGGGGCGCAGGTCGGACGAGCAGTACTTC